This T cell receptor (beta chain) was captured by sequencing in a study of T cells in Graves' hyperthyroidism and ophthalmopathy. Amplification of TCR beta CDR3 regions used RNA as the template. The study used the HTBI primer set for a first-round RT-PCR of the TCR CDR3. MiXCR was run by TCRdb on the multiplex PCR reads, yielding one entry per CDR3 protein. The sample carries about 580,000 distinct CDR3 sequences, about 15% recorded once. General study points: In validation, the model predicted ophthalmopathy. These predictions came a median about 6.2 months before onset. Blood samples included most of the expanded thyroid clonotypes exceeding 0.001.

The study based diagnoses on clinical symptoms, serum thyroxine and TRAb, thyroid ultrasound and orbital computed tomography. PBMCs were derived from around 10 ml fresh peripheral blood. Trimming left V 1 base short and J 6 bases short, with 10 bases between. In germline, CDR1 is SGHRS, CDR2 YFSETQ. The CDR3 length is 13 residues. This clonotype was found many times. Antigen unknown. The chain carries TRBV5-1 and TRBJ1-2; TRBD1 is a possible D gene (6 bases). Sequenced sample: blood. The source of this sequence is a woman under 40 with Graves' hyperthyroidism that later progressed to Graves' ophthalmopathy. CDR3 protein: CASSLWTEDGYTF. CDR3 nucleotide sequence: TGCGCCAGCAGCTTGTGGACAGAGGATGGCTACACCTTC.